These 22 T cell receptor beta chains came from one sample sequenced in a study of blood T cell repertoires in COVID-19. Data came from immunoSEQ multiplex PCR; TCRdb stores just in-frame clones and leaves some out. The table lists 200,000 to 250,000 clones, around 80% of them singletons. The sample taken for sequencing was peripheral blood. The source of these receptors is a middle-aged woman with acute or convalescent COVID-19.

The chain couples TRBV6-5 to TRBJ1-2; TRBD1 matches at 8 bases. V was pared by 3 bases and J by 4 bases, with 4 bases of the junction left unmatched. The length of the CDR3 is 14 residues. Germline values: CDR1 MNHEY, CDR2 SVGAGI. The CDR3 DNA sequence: TGTGCCAGCAGTTATGGGCAGGGGGCCTATGGCTACACCTTC. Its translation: CASSYGQGAYGYTF.

CDR3 loop: CAGRESFFYGYTF. The CDR3 bases are TGTGCCGGGCGTGAAAGCTTCTTCTATGGCTACACCTTC. The chain recombines TRBV6-5 with TRBJ1-2, with D unclear. The CDR3 runs 13 residues. V lost 11 bases, J lost 4 bases, and 17 bases lay in between. Per germline, CDR1 MNHEY and CDR2 SVGAGI.

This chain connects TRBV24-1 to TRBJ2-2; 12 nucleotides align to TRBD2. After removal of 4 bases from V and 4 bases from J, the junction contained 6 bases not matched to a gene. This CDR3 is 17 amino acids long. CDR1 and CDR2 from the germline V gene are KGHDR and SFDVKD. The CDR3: CATSDRTSGRSTGELFF. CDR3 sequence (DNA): TGTGCCACCAGTGACAGAACTAGCGGGAGGTCCACCGGGGAGCTGTTTTTT.

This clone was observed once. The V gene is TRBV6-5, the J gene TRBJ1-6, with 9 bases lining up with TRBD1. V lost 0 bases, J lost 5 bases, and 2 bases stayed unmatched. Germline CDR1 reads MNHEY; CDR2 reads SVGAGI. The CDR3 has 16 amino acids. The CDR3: CASSYSRDRDNSPLHF. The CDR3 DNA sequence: TGTGCCAGCAGTTACTCGAGGGACAGGGATAATTCACCCCTCCACTTT.

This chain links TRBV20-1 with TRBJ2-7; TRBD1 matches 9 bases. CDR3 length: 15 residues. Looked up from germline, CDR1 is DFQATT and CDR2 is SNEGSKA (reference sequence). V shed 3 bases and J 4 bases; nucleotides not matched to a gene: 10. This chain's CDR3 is CSASDGTGRVYEQYF. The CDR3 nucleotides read TGCAGTGCTAGTGACGGGACAGGGCGGGTATACGAGCAGTACTTC.

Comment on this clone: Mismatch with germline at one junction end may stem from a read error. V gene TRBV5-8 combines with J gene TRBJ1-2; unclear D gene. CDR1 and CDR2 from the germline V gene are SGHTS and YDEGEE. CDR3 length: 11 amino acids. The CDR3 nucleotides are TGTGCCAGCAGCTCGGCGGGTTCTATCGCCTTC. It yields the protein CASSSAGSIAF.

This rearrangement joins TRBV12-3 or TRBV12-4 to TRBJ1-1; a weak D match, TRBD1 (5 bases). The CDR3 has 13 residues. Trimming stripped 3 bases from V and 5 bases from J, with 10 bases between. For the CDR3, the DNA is TGTGCCAGCAGTTTTGTAGGGGAAACTGAAGCTTTCTTT. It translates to CASSFVGETEAFF.

The CDR3 nucleotides are TGCGCCAGCAGCTCGGCTCAACTATACAATGAGCAGTTCTTC. Amino acids: CASSSAQLYNEQFF. The rearrangement links TRBV5-1 to TRBJ2-1; D is uncertain. The CDR3 totals 14 residues. Germline assignment: CDR1 SGHRS and CDR2 YFSETQ. V was shortened by 3 bases and J by 4 bases, with 11 bases between the two germline ends.

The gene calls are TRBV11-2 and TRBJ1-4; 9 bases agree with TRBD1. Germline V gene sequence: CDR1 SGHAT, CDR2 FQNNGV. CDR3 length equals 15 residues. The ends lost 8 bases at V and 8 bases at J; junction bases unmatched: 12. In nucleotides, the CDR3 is TGTGCCAGCGGGAGGACCGGGACAGGGTCCGAAAAACTGTTTTTT. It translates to CASGRTGTGSEKLFF.

The CDR3 reads CATNLDGGRNEQFF. The CDR3 DNA reads as TGCGCCACCAATCTGGATGGAGGACGGAATGAGCAGTTCTTC. V gene TRBV5-1 combines with J gene TRBJ2-1, with D possibly TRBD2 on 5 matching bases. Per the germline V gene, CDR1 is SGHRS and CDR2 is YFSETQ. V was cut by 9 bases and J by 7 bases, with 20 bases left in between. The CDR3 has 14 residues.

The CDR3 nucleotides are TGTGCCAGCAGCCCGAGAGCGGGGAGCCCGGGCTACACCTTC. This encodes CASSPRAGSPGYTF. The chain joins TRBV11-1 to TRBJ1-2; D gene unclear. The CDR3 has 14 residues. Deletions cut 5 bases from V and 8 bases from J, with 18 bases between. Germline CDR1 reads SGHAT; CDR2 reads FQDESV (reference sequence).

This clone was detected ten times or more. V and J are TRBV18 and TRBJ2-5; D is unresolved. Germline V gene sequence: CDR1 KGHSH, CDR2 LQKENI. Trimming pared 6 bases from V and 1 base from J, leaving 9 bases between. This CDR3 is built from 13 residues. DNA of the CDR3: TGTGCCAGCTCGTCGAATAGCCAAGAGACCCAGTACTTC. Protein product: CASSSNSQETQYF.

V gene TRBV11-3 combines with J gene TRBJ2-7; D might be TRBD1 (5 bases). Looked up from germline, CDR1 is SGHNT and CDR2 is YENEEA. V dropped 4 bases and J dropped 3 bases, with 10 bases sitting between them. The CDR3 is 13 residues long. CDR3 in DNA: TGTGCCAGCAGCTCTGGACATAACTACGAGCAGTACTTC. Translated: CASSSGHNYEQYF.

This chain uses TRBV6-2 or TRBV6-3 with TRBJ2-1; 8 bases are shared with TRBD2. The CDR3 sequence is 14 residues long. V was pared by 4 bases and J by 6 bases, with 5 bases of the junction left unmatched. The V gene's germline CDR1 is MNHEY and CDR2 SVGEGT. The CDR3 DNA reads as TGTGCCAGCAGTTCCGGACTAGCCCCCAATGAGCAGTTCTTC. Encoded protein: CASSSGLAPNEQFF.

The CDR3 DNA follows: TGTGCCACCAGTGGTGGACTAGCGGGAGGGCCTAGCACAGATACGCAGTATTTT. Amino acids: CATSGGLAGGPSTDTQYF. The chain carries TRBV24-1 and TRBJ2-3; 15 nucleotides agree with TRBD2. The CDR3 runs 18 residues. J lost 0 bases, V lost 5 bases, and 5 bases had no gene match. From germline, CDR1 is KGHDR and CDR2 SFDVKD.

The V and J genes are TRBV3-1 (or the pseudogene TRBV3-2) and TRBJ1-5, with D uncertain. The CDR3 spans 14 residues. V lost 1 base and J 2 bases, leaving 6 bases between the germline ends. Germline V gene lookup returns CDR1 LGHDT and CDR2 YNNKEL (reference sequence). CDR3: CASSQVAGNQPQHF. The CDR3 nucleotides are TGTGCCAGCAGCCAAGTGGCTGGCAATCAGCCCCAGCATTTT.

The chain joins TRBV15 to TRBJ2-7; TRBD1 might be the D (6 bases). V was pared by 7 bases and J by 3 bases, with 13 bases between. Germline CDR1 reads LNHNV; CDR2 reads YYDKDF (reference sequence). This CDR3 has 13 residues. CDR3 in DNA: TGTGCCACCAAACAGGGAGTTGGCTACGAGCAGTACTTC. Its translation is CATKQGVGYEQYF.

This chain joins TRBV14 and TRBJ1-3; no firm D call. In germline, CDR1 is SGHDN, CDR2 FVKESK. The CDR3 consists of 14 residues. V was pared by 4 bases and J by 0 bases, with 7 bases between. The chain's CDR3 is CASSPSYSGNTIYF. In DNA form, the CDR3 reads TGTGCCAGCAGCCCGAGTTACTCTGGAAACACCATATATTTT.

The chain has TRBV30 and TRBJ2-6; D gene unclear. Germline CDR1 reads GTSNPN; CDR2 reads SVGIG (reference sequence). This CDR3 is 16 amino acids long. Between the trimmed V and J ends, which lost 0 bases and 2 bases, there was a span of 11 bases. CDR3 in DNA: TGTGCCTGGAGTGTACTAAGGTTCGCTGGGGCCAACGTCCTGACTTTC. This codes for CAWSVLRFAGANVLTF.

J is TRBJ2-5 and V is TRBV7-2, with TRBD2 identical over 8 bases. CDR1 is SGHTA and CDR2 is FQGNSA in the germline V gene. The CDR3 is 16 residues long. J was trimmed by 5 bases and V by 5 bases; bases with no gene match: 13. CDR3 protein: CASSTLAGLTGETQYF. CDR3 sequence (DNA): TGTGCCAGCAGCACGCTAGCGGGTCTCACAGGGGAGACCCAGTACTTC.

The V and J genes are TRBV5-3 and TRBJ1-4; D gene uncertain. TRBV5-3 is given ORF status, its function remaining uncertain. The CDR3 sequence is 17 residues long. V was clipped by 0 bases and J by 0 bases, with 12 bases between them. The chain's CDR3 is CARSLGLTGPTNEKLFF. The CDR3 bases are TGTGCCAGAAGCTTGGGACTCACCGGCCCAACTAATGAAAAACTGTTTTTT.

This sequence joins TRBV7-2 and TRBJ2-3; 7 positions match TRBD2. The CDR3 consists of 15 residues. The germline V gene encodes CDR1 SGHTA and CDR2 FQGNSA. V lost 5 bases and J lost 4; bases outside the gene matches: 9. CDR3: CASSDSGYPPDTQYF. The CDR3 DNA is TGTGCCAGCAGCGATAGCGGGTACCCCCCAGATACGCAGTATTTT. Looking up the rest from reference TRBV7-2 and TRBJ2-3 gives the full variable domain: GAGVSQSPSNKVTEKGKDVELRCDPISGHTALYWYRQSLGQGLEFLIYFQGNSAPDKSGLPSDRFSAERTGGSVSTLTIQRTQQEDSAVYLCASSDSGYPPDTQYFGPGTRLTVL.